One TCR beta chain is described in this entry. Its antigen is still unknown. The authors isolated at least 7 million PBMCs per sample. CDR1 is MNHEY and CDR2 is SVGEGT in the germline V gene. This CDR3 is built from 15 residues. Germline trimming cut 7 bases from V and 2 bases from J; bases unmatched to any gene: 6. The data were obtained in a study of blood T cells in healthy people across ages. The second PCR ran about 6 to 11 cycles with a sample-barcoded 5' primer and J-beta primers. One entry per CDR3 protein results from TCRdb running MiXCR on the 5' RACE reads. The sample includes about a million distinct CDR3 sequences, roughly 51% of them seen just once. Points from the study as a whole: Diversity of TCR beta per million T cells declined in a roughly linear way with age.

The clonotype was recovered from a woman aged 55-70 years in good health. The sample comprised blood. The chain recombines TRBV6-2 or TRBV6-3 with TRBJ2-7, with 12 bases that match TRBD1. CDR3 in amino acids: CASKRDRGLPYEQYF. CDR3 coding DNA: TGTGCCAGCAAGCGGGACAGGGGGCTTCCCTACGAGCAGTACTTC.